This T cell receptor beta chain was captured in a study of T cell repertoires in cytomegalovirus infection. The wider study: CMV infection and matching HLA type were both indicated by public TCR beta signatures. Findings of the study overall: CMV-specific TCR beta clonotypes restricted by HLA-C were the ones dominating the ex vivo response.

The sample holds a few counts of this clonotype. Its antigen remains unknown. This CDR3 comprises 15 residues. Germline loops: CDR1 SNHLY, CDR2 FYNNEI. TCRdb reprocessed the reads with MiXCR, giving one entry per CDR3 protein. The sample yields about 360,000 distinct CDR3 sequences, around 18% seen once. The source is a human donor in good health (CMV status not recorded). Some clones in this sample may be carry-over from other donors' samples. The sample was PBMCs. The chain couples TRBV2 to TRBJ2-1, with a tentative D call TRBD1 (6 bases). The CDR3 is CAIYIGQRINNEQFF. The CDR3 DNA is TGTGCGATCTACATAGGACAGCGGATCAACAATGAGCAGTTCTTC.